The 11 T cell receptor beta chains reported below all come from one sample, sequenced in a study of blood T cell repertoires in COVID-19. Generated by immunoSEQ multiplex PCR, the TCRdb table keeps only in-frame clones and is missing some. The table shows a few hundred thousand clones, with roughly 86% occurring only once. Sequenced: peripheral blood. Receptors originate from a woman aged 70-85 years with active or convalescent COVID-19.

This clone appeared a few times. This sequence joins TRBV6-5 and TRBJ2-1, with D unresolved. From germline, CDR1 is MNHEY and CDR2 SVGAGI. The length of the CDR3 is 13 residues. Trimming took 2 bases from V and 3 from J, leaving 5 bases between them. The CDR3 nucleotides read TGTGCCAGCAGTTACACAGTCTACAATGAGCAGTTCTTC. Amino acids: CASSYTVYNEQFF.

This clone was seen a handful of times. V and J are TRBV6-5 and TRBJ1-1, with D unresolved. This CDR3 spans 15 amino acids. The germline V and J ends were trimmed by 6 bases and 1 base, with 15 bases remaining between them. CDR1 and CDR2 from the germline V gene are MNHEY and SVGAGI. The CDR3 nucleotides are TGTGCCAGCAGCGATAACCGGGATAGGAACACTGAAGCTTTCTTT. Translating it yields CASSDNRDRNTEAFF.

Concerning this clone: Germline is not matched at one junction end, which may reflect a read error. This rearrangement joins TRBV6-5 to TRBJ1-5; possibly TRBD1 for D (6 bases). Germline values: CDR1 MNHEY, CDR2 SVGAGI. CDR3 length: 12 residues. CDR3 sequence (DNA): TGTGCCAGCAGGACTCCGGGGGGGGCGCAGGACTTT. Translating gives CASRTPGGAQDF.

The chain uses TRBV3-1 (or the pseudogene TRBV3-2) and TRBJ1-2, with D uncertain. Trimming took 0 bases from V and 4 from J, leaving 12 bases between them. The CDR3 covers 15 residues. Germline assignment: CDR1 LGHDT and CDR2 YNNKEL (reference sequence). For the CDR3, the DNA is TGTGCCAGCAGCCAAGAGCGGTTTCTTGTCTATGGCTACACCTTC. Its translation: CASSQERFLVYGYTF.

The chain links TRBV20-1 to TRBJ1-1; no firm D call. There are 10 residues in the CDR3. V dropped 4 bases and J dropped 4 bases, with 4 bases sitting between them. Per the germline V gene, CDR1 is DFQATT and CDR2 is SNEGSKA (reference sequence). The DNA for the CDR3 is TGCAGTGCTACAGGCACTGAAGCTTTCTTT. This gives the protein CSATGTEAFF.

V is TRBV15 and J is TRBJ1-5, with 7 nucleotides matching TRBD1. The CDR3 length is 13 residues. V lost 3 bases, J lost 4 bases, and 0 bases stayed unmatched. Germline V lookup: CDR1 LNHNV, CDR2 YYDKDF (reference sequence). The CDR3 nucleotides read TGTGCCACCAGCAGGACAGGGAATCAGCCCCAGCATTTT. Its translation: CATSRTGNQPQHF.

Here the CDR3 DNA reads TGCGCCAGCAGTGAGTCCCAGGGGGTATGGGGCTACACCTTC. This translates into CASSESQGVWGYTF. The V call is TRBV10-2, the J call TRBJ1-2; TRBD1 aligns across 7 bases. The CDR3 loop spans 14 amino acids. Germline V CDR1 and CDR2: WSHSY, SAAADI. Losses at the gene ends were 0 bases for V and 8 bases for J; bases not matched to a gene: 6.

The CDR3 loop reads CASSFTGKTEAFF. CDR3 in DNA: TGTGCCAGCAGCTTTACAGGGAAGACTGAAGCTTTCTTT. The V call is TRBV11-1, the J call TRBJ1-1, with D possibly being TRBD1 (6 bases). The CDR3 is 13 residues long. V was shortened by 3 bases and J by 5 bases, with 10 bases between the two germline ends. Germline values: CDR1 SGHAT, CDR2 FQDESV (reference sequence).

This chain links TRBV6-6 with TRBJ2-7; D is possibly TRBD1 (5 bases). CDR1 and CDR2 from the germline V gene are MNHNY and SVGAGI (reference sequence). V dropped 2 bases and J dropped 6 bases, with 11 bases sitting between them. The CDR3 covers 13 residues. The CDR3 DNA reads as TGTGCCAGCAGTTACGATGGGGCCCTCGAGCAGTACTTC. Its protein is CASSYDGALEQYF.

The rearrangement joins TRBV24-1 to TRBJ1-2, with 7 bases identical to TRBD1. The V gene end was trimmed by 1 base and the J gene end by 4 bases; junction bases not matched to a gene: 2. CDR1 KGHDR and CDR2 SFDVKD come from the germline V gene. The CDR3 sequence is 14 residues long. CDR3 bases: TGTGCCACCAGTGATTTCCGGGACAGCTATGGCTACACCTTC. Translated: CATSDFRDSYGYTF.

V gene TRBV4-1 combines with J gene TRBJ2-5, with 7 nucleotides matching TRBD2. The CDR3 has 16 amino acids. Per the germline V gene, CDR1 is MGHRA and CDR2 is YSYEKL. The junction had 9 bases not matched to a gene; V was cut back by 4 bases and J by 1 base. The CDR3 protein is CASSLGWGGSQETQYF. CDR3 bases: TGCGCCAGCAGCCTGGGATGGGGGGGGTCCCAAGAGACCCAGTACTTC.